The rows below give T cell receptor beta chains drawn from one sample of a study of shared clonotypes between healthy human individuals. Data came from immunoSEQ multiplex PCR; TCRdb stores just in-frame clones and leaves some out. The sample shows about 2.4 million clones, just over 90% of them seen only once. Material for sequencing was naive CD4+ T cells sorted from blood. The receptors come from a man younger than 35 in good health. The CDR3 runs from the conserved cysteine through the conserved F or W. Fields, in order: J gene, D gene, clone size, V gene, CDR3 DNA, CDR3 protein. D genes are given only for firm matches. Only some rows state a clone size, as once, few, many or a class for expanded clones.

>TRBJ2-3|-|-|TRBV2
TGTGCCAGCAGTGAATCGGGGAGCACAGATACGCAGTATTTT
CASSESGSTDTQYF
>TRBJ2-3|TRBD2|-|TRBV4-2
TGTGCCAGCAGCCCAGGAGGCGGGGGGGCATTCGAAGATACGCAGTATTTT
CASSPGGGGAFEDTQYF
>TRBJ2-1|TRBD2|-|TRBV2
TGTGCCAGCAGGGTCGGGAGGAACGGCAATGAGCAGTTCTTC
CASRVGRNGNEQFF
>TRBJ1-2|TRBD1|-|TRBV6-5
TGTGCCAGCAGGGACAGGGGGCGCGTGGATGGCTACACCTTC
CASRDRGRVDGYTF
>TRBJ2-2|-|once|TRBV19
TGTGCCAGTAGCAATCCAGGGGCCGGGGAGCTGTTTTTT
CASSNPGAGELFF
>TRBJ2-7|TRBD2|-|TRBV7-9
TGTGCCAGCAGCCCCGGGACTAGCGGCTACTACGAGCAGTACTTC
CASSPGTSGYYEQYF
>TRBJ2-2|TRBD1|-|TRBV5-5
TGTGCCAGCAGAAGGTGGACAGGGGACACCGGGGAGCTGTTTTTT
CASRRWTGDTGELFF
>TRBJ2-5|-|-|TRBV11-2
TGTGCCAGCAGCTTACGGGACACGGCTCGGGAGACCCAGTACTTC
CASSLRDTARETQYF
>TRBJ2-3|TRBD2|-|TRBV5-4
TGTGCCAGCAGCCTAGCGGGAGTAGATACGCAGTATTTT
CASSLAGVDTQYF
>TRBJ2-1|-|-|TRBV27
TGTGCCAGCAGTTTATATCCCAACCCGGGGGAGCAGTTCTTC
CASSLYPNPGEQFF
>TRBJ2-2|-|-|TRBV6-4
TGTGCCAGCAGTGACTCGGAAAACACCGGGGAGCTGTTTTTT
CASSDSENTGELFF
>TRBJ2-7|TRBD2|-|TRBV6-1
TGTGCCAGCAGTGAAGGGACTAGCGGGGTCTACGAGCAGTACTTC
CASSEGTSGVYEQYF
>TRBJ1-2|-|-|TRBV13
TGTGCCAGCAGCCTTGACAGGATCTATGGCTACACCTTC
CASSLDRIYGYTF
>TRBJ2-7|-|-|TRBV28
TGTGCCAGCGGCGGACAGACGCCCTACGAGCAGTACTTC
CASGGQTPYEQYF
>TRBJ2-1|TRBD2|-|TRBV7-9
TGTGCCAGCAGCGAGCTAGCGGGGACTTACAATGAGCAGTTCTTC
CASSELAGTYNEQFF
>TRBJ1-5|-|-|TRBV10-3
TGTGCCATCAGTGACAGGGGAAGCAATCAGCCCCAGCATTTT
CAISDRGSNQPQHF